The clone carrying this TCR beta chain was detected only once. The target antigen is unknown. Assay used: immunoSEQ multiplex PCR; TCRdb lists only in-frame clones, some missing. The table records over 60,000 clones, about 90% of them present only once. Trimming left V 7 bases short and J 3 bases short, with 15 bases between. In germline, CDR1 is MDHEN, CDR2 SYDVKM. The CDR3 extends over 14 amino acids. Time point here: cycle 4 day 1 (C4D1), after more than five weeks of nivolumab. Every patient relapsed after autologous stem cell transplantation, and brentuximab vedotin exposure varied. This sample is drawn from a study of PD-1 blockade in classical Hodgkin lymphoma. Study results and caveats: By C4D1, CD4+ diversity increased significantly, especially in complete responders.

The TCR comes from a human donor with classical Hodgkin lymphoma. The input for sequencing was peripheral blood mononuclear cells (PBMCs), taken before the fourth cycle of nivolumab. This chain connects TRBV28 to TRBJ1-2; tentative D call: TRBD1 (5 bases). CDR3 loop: CASTEGLDYYGYTF. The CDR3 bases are TGTGCCAGCACGGAGGGGCTCGACTACTATGGCTACACCTTC.